This is a list of T cell receptor beta chains from one sample in a study of T cell responses to AZD1222 COVID-19 vaccine. The assay was immunoSEQ multiplex PCR, and TCRdb's table has in-frame clones only and misses some. Altogether 75,000 to 100,000 clones are present, roughly 90% being singletons, with the ten largest covering roughly 3%. Source: peripheral blood, taken 28 days after the second AZD1222 dose. These receptors came from an adult who received the AZD1222 COVID-19 vaccine. The CDR3 runs from the conserved cysteine through the conserved F or W. D genes are given only for firm matches. Clone size is given for some rows only: seen once, a few or many times, or a class if the clone is expanded.

D gene	V gene	J gene	clone size	CDR3 DNA	CDR3 protein
-	TRBV10-3	TRBJ1-2	few	TGTGCCATCACCGAGCGGGAGACTAACTATGGCTACACCTTC	CAITERETNYGYTF
TRBD1	TRBV7-3	TRBJ2-1	-	TGTGCCAGCAGCTTGGGACAGGGGTGGAATGAGCAGTTCTTC	CASSLGQGWNEQFF
TRBD2	TRBV5-1	TRBJ2-3	-	TGCGCCAGCAGCTGGGGGGGACTAGGGCCCGCAGATACGCAGTATTTT	CASSWGGLGPADTQYF
-	TRBV5-8	TRBJ2-7	-	TGTGCCAGCAGTCCAGGGGCCTTCTACGAGCAGTACTTC	CASSPGAFYEQYF
-	TRBV7-2	TRBJ2-1	-	TGTGCCAGCAGCTTAGGTGCTAGCGCGTACAATGAGCAGTTCTTC	CASSLGASAYNEQFF
TRBD1	TRBV3-1/TRBV3-2	TRBJ1-1	-	TGTGCCAGCAGCCAAGAGACCGGGACAGTGGCATACACTGAAGCTTTCTTT	CASSQETGTVAYTEAFF
-	TRBV12-3/TRBV12-4	TRBJ1-2	-	TGTGCCAGCAGTTTGGGGGTCGGACTTGGCTACACCTTC	CASSLGVGLGYTF
TRBD2	TRBV6-5	TRBJ2-3	-	TGTGCCAGCAGTTGGGAGGGACGGAATACGCAGTATTTT	CASSWEGRNTQYF
TRBD2	TRBV7-8	TRBJ2-1	-	TGTGCCAGCAGCTTAGTGGGACTAGCGGGGTTCGTTCAGCTGTTCTTC	CASSLVGLAGFVQLFF
TRBD1	TRBV5-1	TRBJ1-3	-	TGCGCCAGCACAGGGGACAGTAACTCTGGAAACACCATATATTTT	CASTGDSNSGNTIYF
-	TRBV28	TRBJ1-2	-	TGTGCCAGCGCCCGACACCCCAACTATGGCTACACCTTC	CASARHPNYGYTF
-	TRBV15	TRBJ1-2	-	TGTGCCACCAGCAGAGAACCAAGAGTTAACTATGGCTACACCTTC	CATSREPRVNYGYTF
TRBD1	TRBV30	TRBJ1-2	-	TGTGCCTGGAGTGTACGAAGGGACAGTACTTATGGCTACACCTTC	CAWSVRRDSTYGYTF
-	TRBV3-1/TRBV3-2	TRBJ1-5	-	TGTGCCAGCAGCCAAGCCGGCGGGCCCCAGCATTTT	CASSQAGGPQHF
-	TRBV2	TRBJ2-7	-	TGTGCCAGCAGTGAGGGGTGGGGGACCAACTCCTACGAGCAGTACTTC	CASSEGWGTNSYEQYF
TRBD1	TRBV27	TRBJ1-1	-	TGTGCCAGCAGTGTGAGGACAGGGAGGAGTGAAGCTTTCTTT	CASSVRTGRSEAFF